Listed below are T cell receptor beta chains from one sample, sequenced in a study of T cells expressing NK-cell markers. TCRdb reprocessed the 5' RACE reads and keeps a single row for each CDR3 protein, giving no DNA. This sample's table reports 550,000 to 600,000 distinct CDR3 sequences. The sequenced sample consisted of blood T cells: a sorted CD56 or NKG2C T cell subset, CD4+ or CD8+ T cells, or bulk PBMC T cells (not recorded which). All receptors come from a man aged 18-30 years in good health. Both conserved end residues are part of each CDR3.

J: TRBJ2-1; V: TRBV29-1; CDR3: CSVEDQGTSGEQFF
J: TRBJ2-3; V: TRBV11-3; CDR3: CASSLNAGGADTQYF
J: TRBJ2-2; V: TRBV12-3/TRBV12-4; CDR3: CASSLYRGLGTGELFF
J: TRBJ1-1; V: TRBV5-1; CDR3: CASSPSRGPEAFF
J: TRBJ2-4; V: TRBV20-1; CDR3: CSARKPAITDIQYF
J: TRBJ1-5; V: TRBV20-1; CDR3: CSASYVGSNQPQHF
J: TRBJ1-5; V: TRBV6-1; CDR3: CASSETSLRPQHF
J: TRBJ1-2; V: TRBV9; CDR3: CASSRGRGPYGYTF
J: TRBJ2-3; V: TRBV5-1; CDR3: CASSLAAMAGTDTQYF
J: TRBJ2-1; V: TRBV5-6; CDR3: CASSLVRAYNEQFF
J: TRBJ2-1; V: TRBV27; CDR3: CASSFSSPQGGWNEQFF
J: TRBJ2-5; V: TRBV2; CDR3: CASSELSSGKETQYF
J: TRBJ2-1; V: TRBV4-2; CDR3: CASRTGLGPYNEQFF
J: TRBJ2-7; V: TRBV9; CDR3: CASSVEAGAGIAGAGEQYF
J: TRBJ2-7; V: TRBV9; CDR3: CASSVVSGSIDEQYF
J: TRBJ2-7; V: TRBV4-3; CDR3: CASSQDIVTVYEQYF
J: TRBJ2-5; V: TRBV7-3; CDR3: CASSLMGNGVGETQYF
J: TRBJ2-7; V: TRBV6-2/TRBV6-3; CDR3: CASSPSGYEQYF
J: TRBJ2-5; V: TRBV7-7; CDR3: CASSFAPGETQYF
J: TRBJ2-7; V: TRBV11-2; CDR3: CASGTWGEQYF